The 27 T cell receptor beta chains listed next were all sequenced from one sample in a study of blood T cell repertoires in COVID-19. Data came from immunoSEQ multiplex PCR; TCRdb stores just in-frame clones and leaves some out. The sample records 200,000 to 250,000 clones, almost 85% being singletons. Material for sequencing was peripheral blood. All receptors come from a middle-aged woman with acute or convalescent COVID-19.

This clone came up once. The rearrangement joins TRBV2 to TRBJ2-7; D is perhaps TRBD1 (6 bases). V shed 10 bases and J shed 2 bases, with 9 bases lying between them. The CDR3 extends over 11 amino acids. The V gene's germline CDR1 is SNHLY and CDR2 FYNNEI. CDR3 loop: CAIGTTYEQYF. The DNA of the CDR3 is TGTGCCATCGGGACAACCTACGAGCAGTACTTC.

The chain recombines TRBV13 with TRBJ2-3; 7 nucleotides align to TRBD2. Trimming cost V 2 bases and J 2 bases; bases outside gene matches: 10. The CDR3 consists of 17 residues. Germline V gene lookup returns CDR1 PRHDT and CDR2 FYEKMQ (reference sequence). The CDR3 loop is CASSLTRAGLYTDTQYF. The CDR3 DNA sequence: TGTGCCAGCAGCTTAACGCGAGCGGGATTATACACAGATACGCAGTATTTT.

For this clone: Germline is not matched at one junction end, which may reflect a read error. The J gene is TRBJ2-4, the V gene TRBV6-5, with D maybe TRBD2 (5 bases). Germline assignment: CDR1 MNHEY and CDR2 SVGAGI. This CDR3 comprises 14 residues. CDR3 nucleotide sequence: TGCGGGGTGGAGGACTCCTTAGCCAAAAACATTCAGTACTTC. Protein: CGVEDSLAKNIQYF.

The count of this clone is one. This chain uses TRBV29-1 with TRBJ1-1; possibly TRBD1 for D (5 bases). The germline CDR1 and CDR2 sequences are SQVTM and ANQGSEA. V lost 3 bases, J lost 10 bases, and 12 bases lay in between. The length of the CDR3 is 11 residues. The CDR3 bases are TGCAGCGTTGATGCGGGGCGGGGAGCTTTCTTT. This translates into CSVDAGRGAFF.

This clone was seen a handful of times. This chain joins TRBV7-2 and TRBJ2-7, with 8 bases that match TRBD1. The germline V gene encodes CDR1 SGHTA and CDR2 FQGNSA. Trimming removed 7 bases from V and 1 base from J; junction bases left unmatched: 6. The CDR3 is 14 amino acids. The CDR3 loop is CASKWTGRSYEQYF. The CDR3 DNA reads as TGTGCCAGCAAATGGACAGGGCGTTCCTACGAGCAGTACTTC.

In this sample, this clone turned up many times. This chain connects TRBV6-1 to TRBJ1-5, with 7 bases matching TRBD1. The CDR3 has 16 residues. The V gene end was trimmed by 4 bases and the J gene end by 7 bases; junction bases not matched to a gene: 13. Per germline, CDR1 MNHNS and CDR2 SASEGT. CDR3 residues: CASSAFDRATRQPQHF. The CDR3 nucleotides read TGTGCCAGCAGTGCGTTCGACAGGGCGACTAGGCAGCCCCAGCATTTT.

This clone was picked up one time. The identical CDR3 is also encoded by other nucleotide sequences in the sample. The rearrangement uses TRBV15 and TRBJ2-7, with D tentatively TRBD1 (6 bases). The CDR3 has 13 residues. V was cut by 1 base and J by 3 bases, with 7 bases left in between. CDR1 is LNHNV and CDR2 is YYDKDF in the germline V gene (reference sequence). This chain's CDR3 is CATSRAQGYEQYF. The DNA for the CDR3 is TGTGCCACCAGCAGAGCACAGGGCTACGAGCAGTACTTC.

The chain combines TRBV15 with TRBJ2-7; D may be TRBD1 (6 bases). The ends were cut back, 1 base at V and 1 base at J, with 11 bases in the middle. The CDR3 is made up of 15 amino acids. Germline V gene sequence: CDR1 LNHNV, CDR2 YYDKDF (reference sequence). The CDR3 DNA follows: TGTGCCACCAGCAGAGGAAACACAGGGTCCTACGAGCAGTACTTC. Its protein is CATSRGNTGSYEQYF.

V is TRBV24-1 and J is TRBJ2-1; perhaps TRBD2 as D (5 bases). The CDR3 runs to 13 residues. CDR1 is KGHDR and CDR2 is SFDVKD in the germline V gene. Trimming took 5 bases from V and 7 from J, leaving 11 bases between them. The CDR3 nucleotides are TGTGCCACCAGTGCGGCGGGTATGAATGAGCAGTTCTTC. This sequence encodes CATSAAGMNEQFF.

The chain carries TRBV24-1 and TRBJ1-2; D may be TRBD1 (6 bases). The V and J ends lost 2 bases and 4 bases respectively, with 10 bases between them. Germline CDR1 KGHDR, CDR2 SFDVKD. This CDR3 spans 14 amino acids. As DNA, the CDR3 is TGTGCCACCAGTGATTCATCAGGGGTCTATGGCTACACCTTC. Protein sequence: CATSDSSGVYGYTF.

This clone turned up a few times. The chain uses TRBV11-2 and TRBJ2-7; 8 bases are a match to TRBD2. Trimming at V came to 0 bases and at J to 3 bases, leaving 4 bases not matched to a gene. This CDR3 is 15 amino acids long. Germline V lookup: CDR1 SGHAT, CDR2 FQNNGV. The CDR3 sequence is CASSLDSGSVYEQYF. Here the CDR3 DNA reads TGTGCCAGCAGCTTAGACAGCGGGAGTGTCTACGAGCAGTACTTC. Full variable domain (missing parts from reference TRBV11-2 and TRBJ2-7): EAGVAQSPRYKIIEKRQSVAFWCNPISGHATLYWYQQILGQGPKLLIQFQNNGVVDDSQLPKDRFSAERLKGVDSTLKIQPAKLEDSAVYLCASSLDSGSVYEQYFGPGTRLTVT.

The V gene is TRBV4-2, the J gene TRBJ2-7; weak D call: TRBD2 (5 bases). V lost 1 base and J lost 3, with 13 bases in between. The CDR3 length is 15 residues. The germline gives CDR1 LGHNA, CDR2 YNFKEQ. CDR3 sequence (DNA): TGTGCCAGCAGCCAAGGGCGGGCTGTTGACTACGAGCAGTACTTC. Translation: CASSQGRAVDYEQYF.

The chain is built from TRBV6-6 and TRBJ2-1; unclear D gene. Germline CDR1 is MNHNY and CDR2 is SVGAGI (reference sequence). The CDR3 is 12 residues long. V lost 2 bases, J lost 6 bases, and 5 bases lay in between. The CDR3 nucleotides read TGTGCCAGCAGTTACCGAGGCAATGAGCAGTTCTTC. Encoded protein: CASSYRGNEQFF.

This clone appeared once. For the CDR3, the DNA is TGCGCCAGCAGCTTTGGAAGCGGGGGGTCCTACGAGCAGTACTTC. Its protein product is CASSFGSGGSYEQYF. The chain employs TRBV5-1 and TRBJ2-7; TRBD2 agrees at 9 bases. V lost 2 bases to trimming and J lost 1 base; unmatched junction nucleotides: 4. This CDR3 contains 15 residues. The germline V gene encodes CDR1 SGHRS and CDR2 YFSETQ.

The chain has TRBV12-5 and TRBJ2-3; 8 nucleotides agree with TRBD2. V was pared by 6 bases and J by 5 bases, with 22 bases of the junction left unmatched. CDR3 length: 19 residues. Germline V gene data show CDR1 as LGHNT and CDR2 as FRNRAP. CDR3 DNA sequence: TGTGCTAGTGGGTCCCGGAAAGAAAGCGGGAGCCTCCGAGGAGATACGCAGTATTTT. Protein sequence: CASGSRKESGSLRGDTQYF.

V and J are TRBV30 and TRBJ1-1; perhaps TRBD1 as D (6 bases). This CDR3 contains 12 residues. V lost 5 bases and J lost 4, with 11 bases in between. Germline V gene lookup returns CDR1 GTSNPN and CDR2 SVGIG (reference sequence). The chain's CDR3 is CAWGSRGTEAFF. In nucleotides, the CDR3 is TGTGCCTGGGGATCCAGGGGCACTGAAGCTTTCTTT.

This clone was found a few times. The CDR3 region is CATSDFGPGQASTGELFF. The CDR3 region has the DNA TGTGCCACCAGTGATTTTGGCCCCGGACAGGCGAGCACCGGGGAGCTGTTTTTT. V usage is TRBV24-1 and J usage is TRBJ2-2, with 7 bases matching TRBD1. V lost 1 base to trimming and J lost 4 bases; unmatched junction nucleotides: 11. The germline gives CDR1 KGHDR, CDR2 SFDVKD. CDR3 size: 18 residues.

The J gene is TRBJ2-3, the V gene TRBV5-1; 12 bases map to TRBD2. Unmatched junction bases numbered 7, after V lost 2 bases and J lost 6 bases. This CDR3 spans 16 amino acids. From germline, CDR1 is SGHRS and CDR2 YFSETQ. CDR3 sequence (DNA): TGCGCCAGCAGCTTACTAGCGGGGGGTTTCCGCGATACGCAGTATTTT. It codes for CASSLLAGGFRDTQYF.

The chain recombines TRBV15 with TRBJ2-3; tentative D call: TRBD1 (6 bases). Germline CDR1 LNHNV, CDR2 YYDKDF (reference sequence). Trimming stripped 5 bases from V and 5 bases from J, with 20 bases between. The CDR3 has 16 amino acids. The CDR3 loop is CATSAYAVGAVDTQYF. The CDR3 nucleotides read TGTGCCACCAGCGCCTACGCGGTGGGGGCCGTAGATACGCAGTATTTT.

The rearrangement links TRBV27 to TRBJ1-5; possibly TRBD1 for D (6 bases). The CDR3 totals 14 residues. Germline V gene sequence: CDR1 MNHEY, CDR2 SMNVEV (reference sequence). Trimming stripped 4 bases from V and 3 bases from J, with 10 bases between. CDR3 in amino acids: CASSSTGLNQPQHF. CDR3 nucleotide sequence: TGTGCCAGCAGTTCGACAGGTCTCAATCAGCCCCAGCATTTT.

This rearrangement joins TRBV30 to TRBJ2-2, with D unresolved. The CDR3 totals 16 residues. Germline CDR1 reads GTSNPN; CDR2 reads SVGIG (reference sequence). V was cut by 0 bases and J by 0 bases, with 11 bases left in between. CDR3 in DNA: TGTGCCTGGAGTGTACAGAGCTACGCGAACACCGGGGAGCTGTTTTTT. Its translation is CAWSVQSYANTGELFF.

This chain uses TRBV28 with TRBJ2-2; D possibly corresponds to TRBD2 (6 bases). V was shortened by 6 bases and J by 10 bases, with 27 bases between the two germline ends. CDR3 length equals 17 residues. Germline assignment: CDR1 MDHEN and CDR2 SYDVKM. CDR3 nucleotide sequence: TGTGCCAGCAGCCCCCGGGTAATAGCGGCCACGGTAGAGGAGCTGTTTTTT. Translating gives CASSPRVIAATVEELFF.

The rearrangement links TRBV5-6 to TRBJ2-3; weak D call: TRBD2 (6 bases). In germline, CDR1 is SGHDT, CDR2 YYEEEE. This CDR3 spans 16 amino acids. Trimming pared 0 bases from V and 2 bases from J, leaving 13 bases between. The CDR3 DNA is TGTGCCAGCAGCTTGGTTCTGGAGGGCCCCACAGATACGCAGTATTTT. This translates into CASSLVLEGPTDTQYF.

The J gene is TRBJ2-7, the V gene TRBV5-6; D perhaps matches TRBD1 (6 bases). The CDR3 runs 12 residues. Germline V gives CDR1 SGHDT, CDR2 YYEEEE. V gave up 1 base and J gave up 8 bases, with 10 bases separating them. This CDR3 is CASSLTGWQQYF. The CDR3 DNA reads as TGTGCCAGCAGCTTGACAGGGTGGCAGCAGTACTTC.

The sample holds one count of this clone. V usage is TRBV30 and J usage is TRBJ1-2; tentatively, D is TRBD1 (5 bases). Germline CDR1 reads GTSNPN; CDR2 reads SVGIG (reference sequence). CDR3 length equals 19 residues. Trimming took off 1 base at V and 3 bases at J, with 27 bases between the two ends. The CDR3 coding sequence is TGTGCCTGGAGTGCGGAGGGGAAGGAGTTGGGCCAGGGACACTATGGCTACACCTTC. It encodes CAWSAEGKELGQGHYGYTF.

The chain recombines TRBV20-1 with TRBJ1-1; 8 bases are shared with TRBD1. Germline V gene sequence: CDR1 DFQATT, CDR2 SNEGSKA (reference sequence). The CDR3 has 15 amino acids. With 3 bases clipped from V and 6 bases from J, the junction kept 12 bases outside the gene matches. CDR3 nucleotide sequence: TGCAGTGCTAGTGGCCGATCAAGGACAGGGCCTGAAGCTTTCTTT. Its protein product is CSASGRSRTGPEAFF.

The chain links TRBV11-3 to TRBJ2-7; perhaps TRBD2 as D (6 bases). CDR1 is SGHNT, CDR2 YENEEA, per germline. This CDR3 has 15 residues. V lost 5 bases and J lost 2, with 16 bases in between. CDR3 nucleotides: TGTGCCAGCAGCCTGCCTGCGGGGCCTACCTACGAGCAGTACTTC. It is translated as CASSLPAGPTYEQYF.